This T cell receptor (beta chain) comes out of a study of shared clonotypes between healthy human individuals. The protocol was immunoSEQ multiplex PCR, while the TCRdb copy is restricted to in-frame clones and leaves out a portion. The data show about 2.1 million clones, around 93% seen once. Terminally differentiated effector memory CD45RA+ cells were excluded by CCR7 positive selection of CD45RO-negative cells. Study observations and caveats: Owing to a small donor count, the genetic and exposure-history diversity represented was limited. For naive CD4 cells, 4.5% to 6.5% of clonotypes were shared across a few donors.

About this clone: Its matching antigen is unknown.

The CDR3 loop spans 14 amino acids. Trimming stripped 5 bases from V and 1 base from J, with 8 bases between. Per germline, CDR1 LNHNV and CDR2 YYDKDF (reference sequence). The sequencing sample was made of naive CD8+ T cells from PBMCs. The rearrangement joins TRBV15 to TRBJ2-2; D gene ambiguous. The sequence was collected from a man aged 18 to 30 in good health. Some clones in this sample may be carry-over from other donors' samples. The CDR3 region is CATSHTENTGELFF. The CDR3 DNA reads TGTGCCACCAGCCATACAGAGAACACCGGGGAGCTGTTTTTT.